This TCR beta chain was identified during a study of shared clonotypes between healthy human individuals. Notes on the study in general: Researchers sampled only blood; tissue repertoires likely differ. On the whole, naive subsets had larger estimated richness than memory subsets had.

Recent acute infections and vaccinations were absent in the healthy HIV-negative adult donors. The test was conducted at deep level. Clones were sequenced by immunoSEQ multiplex PCR, and TCRdb holds only the in-frame ones, with some missing. The sample has about 2.4 million clones, approximately 93% seen once. Germline CDR1 and CDR2: SGHRS and YFSETQ. This CDR3 is built from 15 residues. J gave up 4 bases and V 3 bases, and 2 bases lay outside the gene matches. On this clone itself: What it recognizes is unknown.

Sequencing was carried out using naive CD4+ T cells from PBMCs. Subset indicated: CD45RA+ positively selected. The chain uses TRBV5-1 and TRBJ2-7, with 15 bases aligning to TRBD2. The sequence was obtained from a man younger than 35 in good health. Some clones in this sample may be carry-over from other donors' samples. The CDR3 region has the DNA TGCGCCAGCAGCTCTGGGACTAGCGGGAGGTACGAGCAGTACTTC. Translation: CASSSGTSGRYEQYF.